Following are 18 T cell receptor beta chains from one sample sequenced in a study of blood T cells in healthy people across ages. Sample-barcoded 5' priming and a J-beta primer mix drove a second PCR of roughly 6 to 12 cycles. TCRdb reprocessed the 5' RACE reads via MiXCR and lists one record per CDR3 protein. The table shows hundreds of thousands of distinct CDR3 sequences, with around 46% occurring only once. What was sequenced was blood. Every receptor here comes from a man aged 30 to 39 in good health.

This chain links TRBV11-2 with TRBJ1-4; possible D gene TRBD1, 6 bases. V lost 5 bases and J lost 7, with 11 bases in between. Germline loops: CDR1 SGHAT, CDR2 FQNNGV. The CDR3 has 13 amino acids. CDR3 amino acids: CASSPEGGEKLFF. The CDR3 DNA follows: TGTGCCAGCAGCCCCGAAGGGGGTGAAAAACTGTTTTTT.

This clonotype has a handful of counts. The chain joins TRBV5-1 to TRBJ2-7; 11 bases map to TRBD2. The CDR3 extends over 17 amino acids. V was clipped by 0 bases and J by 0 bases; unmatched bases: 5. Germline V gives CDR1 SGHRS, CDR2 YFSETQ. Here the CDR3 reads CASSLVRTSGPSYEQYF. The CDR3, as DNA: TGCGCCAGCAGCTTGGTGAGGACTAGCGGGCCCTCCTACGAGCAGTACTTC. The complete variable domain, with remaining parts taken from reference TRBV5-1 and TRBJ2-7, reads KAGVTQTPRYLIKTRGQQVTLSCSPISGHRSVSWYQQTPGQGLQFLFEYFSETQRNKGNFPGRFSGRQFSNSRSEMNVSTLELGDSALYLCASSLVRTSGPSYEQYFGPGTRLTVT.

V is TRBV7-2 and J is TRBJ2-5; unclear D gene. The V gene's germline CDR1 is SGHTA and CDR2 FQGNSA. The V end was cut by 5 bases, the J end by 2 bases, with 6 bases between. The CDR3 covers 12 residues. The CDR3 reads CASSHQQETQYF. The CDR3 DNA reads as TGTGCCAGCAGCCACCAACAAGAGACCCAGTACTTC.

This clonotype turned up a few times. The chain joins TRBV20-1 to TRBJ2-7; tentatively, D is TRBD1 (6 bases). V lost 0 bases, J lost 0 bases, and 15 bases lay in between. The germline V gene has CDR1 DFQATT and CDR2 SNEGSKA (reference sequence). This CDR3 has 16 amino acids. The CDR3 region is CSARDWSGANSYEQYF. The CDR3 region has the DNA TGCAGTGCTAGAGACTGGTCAGGGGCCAACTCCTACGAGCAGTACTTC.

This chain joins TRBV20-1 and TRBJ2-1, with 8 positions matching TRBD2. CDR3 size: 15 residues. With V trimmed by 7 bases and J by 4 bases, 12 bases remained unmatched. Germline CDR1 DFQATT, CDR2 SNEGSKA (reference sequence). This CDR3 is CSGEGAGAFYNEQFF. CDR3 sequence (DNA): TGCAGTGGGGAAGGAGCGGGAGCTTTTTACAATGAGCAGTTCTTC.

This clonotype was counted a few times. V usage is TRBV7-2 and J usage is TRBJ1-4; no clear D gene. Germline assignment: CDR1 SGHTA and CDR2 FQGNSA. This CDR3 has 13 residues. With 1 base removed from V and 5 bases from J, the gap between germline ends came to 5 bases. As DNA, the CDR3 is TGTGCCAGCAGCTTAGTAGCGAATGAAAAACTGTTTTTT. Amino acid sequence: CASSLVANEKLFF.

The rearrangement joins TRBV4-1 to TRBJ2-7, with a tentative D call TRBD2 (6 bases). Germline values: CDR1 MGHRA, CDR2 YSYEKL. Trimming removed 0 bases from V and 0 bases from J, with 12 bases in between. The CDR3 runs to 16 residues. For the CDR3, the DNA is TGCGCCAGCAGCCAAGAATCTCGGAGGGCCTCCTACGAGCAGTACTTC. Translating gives CASSQESRRASYEQYF.

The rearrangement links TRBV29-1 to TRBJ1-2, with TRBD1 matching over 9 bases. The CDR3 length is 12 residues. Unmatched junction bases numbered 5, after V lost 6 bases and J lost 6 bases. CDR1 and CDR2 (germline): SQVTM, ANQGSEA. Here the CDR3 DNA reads TGCAGCGTCACAGGGGGCTTTAATGGCTACACCTTC. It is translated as CSVTGGFNGYTF.

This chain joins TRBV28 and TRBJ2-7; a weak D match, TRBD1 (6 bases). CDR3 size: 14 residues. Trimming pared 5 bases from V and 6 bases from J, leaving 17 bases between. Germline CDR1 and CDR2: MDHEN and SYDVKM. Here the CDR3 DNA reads TGTGCCAGCAGTGTAGCCAGGGGCGGCAGCGAGCAGTACTTC. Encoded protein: CASSVARGGSEQYF. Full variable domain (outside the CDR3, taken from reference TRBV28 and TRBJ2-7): DVKVTQSSRYLVKRTGEKVFLECVQDMDHENMFWYRQDPGLGLRLIYFSYDVKMKEKGDIPEGYSVSREKKERFSLILESASTNQTSMYLCASSVARGGSEQYFGPGTRLTVT.

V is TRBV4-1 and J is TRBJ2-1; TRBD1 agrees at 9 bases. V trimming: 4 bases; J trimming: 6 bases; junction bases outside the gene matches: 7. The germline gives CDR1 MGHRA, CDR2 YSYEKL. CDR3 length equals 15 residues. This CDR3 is CASSPTGGFSNEQFF. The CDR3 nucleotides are TGCGCCAGCAGCCCAACAGGGGGCTTTTCCAATGAGCAGTTCTTC.

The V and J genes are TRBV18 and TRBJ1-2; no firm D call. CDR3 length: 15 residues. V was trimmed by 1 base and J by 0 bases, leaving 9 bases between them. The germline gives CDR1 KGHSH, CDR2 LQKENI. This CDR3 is CASSPLEGANYGYTF. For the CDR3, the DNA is TGTGCCAGCTCACCACTCGAGGGAGCTAACTATGGCTACACCTTC.

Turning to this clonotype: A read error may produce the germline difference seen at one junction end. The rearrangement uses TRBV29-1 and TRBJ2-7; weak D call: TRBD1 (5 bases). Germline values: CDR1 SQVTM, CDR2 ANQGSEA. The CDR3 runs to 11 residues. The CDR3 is CSGDSSYKQYF. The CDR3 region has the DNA TGCAGCGGTGACAGCTCCTACAAGCAGTACTTC.

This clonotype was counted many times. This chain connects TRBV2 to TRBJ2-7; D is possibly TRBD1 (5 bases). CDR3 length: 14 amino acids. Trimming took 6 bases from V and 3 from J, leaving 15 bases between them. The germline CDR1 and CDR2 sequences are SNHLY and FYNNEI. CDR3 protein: CASRDSLNLYEQYF. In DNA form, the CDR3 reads TGTGCCAGCAGAGACAGCTTGAACCTCTACGAGCAGTACTTC.

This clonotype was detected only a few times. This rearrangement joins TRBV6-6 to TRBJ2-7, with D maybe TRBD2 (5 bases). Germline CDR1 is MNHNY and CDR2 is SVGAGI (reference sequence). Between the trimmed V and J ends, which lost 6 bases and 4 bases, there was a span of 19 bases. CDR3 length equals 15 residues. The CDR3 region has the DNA TGTGCCAGCAGGACCATCTCGGGAAATGATTACGAGCAGTACTTC. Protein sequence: CASRTISGNDYEQYF.

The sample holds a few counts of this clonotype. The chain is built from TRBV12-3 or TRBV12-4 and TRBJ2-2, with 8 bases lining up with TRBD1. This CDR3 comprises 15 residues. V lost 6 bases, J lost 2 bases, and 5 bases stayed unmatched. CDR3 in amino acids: CASRGQVTNTGELFF. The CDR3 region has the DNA TGTGCCAGCAGGGGACAGGTAACCAACACCGGGGAGCTGTTTTTT.

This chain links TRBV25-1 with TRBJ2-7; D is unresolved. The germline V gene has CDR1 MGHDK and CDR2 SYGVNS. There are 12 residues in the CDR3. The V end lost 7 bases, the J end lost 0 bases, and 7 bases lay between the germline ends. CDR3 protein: CASIADSYEQYF. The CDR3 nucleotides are TGTGCCAGCATCGCAGACTCCTACGAGCAGTACTTC.

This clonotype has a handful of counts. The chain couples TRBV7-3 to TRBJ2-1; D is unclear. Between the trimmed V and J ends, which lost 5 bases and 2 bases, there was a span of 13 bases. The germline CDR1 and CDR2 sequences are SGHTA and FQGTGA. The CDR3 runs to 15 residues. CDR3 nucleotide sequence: TGTGCCAGCAGCCCCCAAATGGTGGCCTACAATGAGCAGTTCTTC. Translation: CASSPQMVAYNEQFF.

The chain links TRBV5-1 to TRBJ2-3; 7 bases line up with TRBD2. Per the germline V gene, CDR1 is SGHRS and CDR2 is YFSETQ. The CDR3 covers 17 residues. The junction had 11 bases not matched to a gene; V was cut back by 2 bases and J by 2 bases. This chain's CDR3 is CASSFGTSGANTDTQYF. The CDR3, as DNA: TGCGCCAGCAGCTTCGGGACGAGCGGGGCGAACACAGATACGCAGTATTTT.